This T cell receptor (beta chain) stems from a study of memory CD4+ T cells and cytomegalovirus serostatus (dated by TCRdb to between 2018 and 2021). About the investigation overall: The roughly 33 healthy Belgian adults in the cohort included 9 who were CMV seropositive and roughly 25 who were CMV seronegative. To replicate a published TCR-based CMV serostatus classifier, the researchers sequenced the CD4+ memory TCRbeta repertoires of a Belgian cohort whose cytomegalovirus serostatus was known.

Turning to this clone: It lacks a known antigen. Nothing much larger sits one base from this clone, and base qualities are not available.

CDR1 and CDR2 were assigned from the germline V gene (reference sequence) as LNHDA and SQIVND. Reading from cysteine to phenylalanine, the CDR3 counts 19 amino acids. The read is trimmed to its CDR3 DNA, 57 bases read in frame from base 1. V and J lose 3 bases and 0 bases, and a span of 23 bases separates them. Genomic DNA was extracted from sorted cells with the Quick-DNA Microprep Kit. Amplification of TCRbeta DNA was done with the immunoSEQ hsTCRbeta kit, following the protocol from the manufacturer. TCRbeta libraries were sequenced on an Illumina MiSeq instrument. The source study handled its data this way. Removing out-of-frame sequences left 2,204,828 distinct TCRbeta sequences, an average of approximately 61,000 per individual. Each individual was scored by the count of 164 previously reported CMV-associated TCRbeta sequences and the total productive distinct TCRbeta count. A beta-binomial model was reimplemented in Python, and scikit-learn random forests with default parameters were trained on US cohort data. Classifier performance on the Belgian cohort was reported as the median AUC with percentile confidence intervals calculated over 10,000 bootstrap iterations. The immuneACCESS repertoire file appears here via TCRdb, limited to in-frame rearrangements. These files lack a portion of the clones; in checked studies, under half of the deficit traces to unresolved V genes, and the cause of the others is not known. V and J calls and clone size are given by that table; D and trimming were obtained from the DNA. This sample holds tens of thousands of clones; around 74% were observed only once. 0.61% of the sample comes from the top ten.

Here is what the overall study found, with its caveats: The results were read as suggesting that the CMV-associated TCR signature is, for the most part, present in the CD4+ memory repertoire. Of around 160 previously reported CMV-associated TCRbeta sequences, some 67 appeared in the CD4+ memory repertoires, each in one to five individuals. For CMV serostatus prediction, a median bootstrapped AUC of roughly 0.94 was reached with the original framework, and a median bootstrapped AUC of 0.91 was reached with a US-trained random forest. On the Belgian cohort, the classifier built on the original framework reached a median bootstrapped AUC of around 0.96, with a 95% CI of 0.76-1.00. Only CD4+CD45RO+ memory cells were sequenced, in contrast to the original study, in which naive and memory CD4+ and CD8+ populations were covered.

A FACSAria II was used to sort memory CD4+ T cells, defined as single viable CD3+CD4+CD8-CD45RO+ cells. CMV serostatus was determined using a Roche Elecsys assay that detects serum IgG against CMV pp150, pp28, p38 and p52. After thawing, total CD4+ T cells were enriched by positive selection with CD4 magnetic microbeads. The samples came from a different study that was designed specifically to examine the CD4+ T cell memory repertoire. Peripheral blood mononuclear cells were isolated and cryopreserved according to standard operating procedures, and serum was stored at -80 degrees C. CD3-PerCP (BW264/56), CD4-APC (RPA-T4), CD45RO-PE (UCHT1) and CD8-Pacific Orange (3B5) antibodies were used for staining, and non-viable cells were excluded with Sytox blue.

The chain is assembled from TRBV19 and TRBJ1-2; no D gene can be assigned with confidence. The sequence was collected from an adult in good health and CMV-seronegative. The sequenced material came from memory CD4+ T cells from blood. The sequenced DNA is TGTGCCAGTAGTATGGGAGTAGTTATCGCCTCGGTTTCTAACTATGGCTACACCTTC. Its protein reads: CASSMGVVIASVSNYGYTF. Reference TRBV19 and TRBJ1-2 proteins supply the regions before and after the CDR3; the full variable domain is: DGGITQSPKYLFRKEGQNVTLSCEQNLNHDAMYWYRQDPGQGLRLIYYSQIVNDFQKGDIAEGYSVSREKKESFPLTVTSAQKNPTAFYLCASSMGVVIASVSNYGYTFGSGTRLTVV.